One and the same sample provided the 15 T cell receptor beta chains below, sequenced in a study of blood T cell repertoires in COVID-19. Libraries were prepared by immunoSEQ multiplex PCR; TCRdb keeps only in-frame clonotypes and omits some of them. Among approximately 290,000 clones, almost 90% were seen once, and the ten largest hold around 4.5%. Source material: PBMCs or T cells enriched from blood (not recorded which). These receptors originate from a young woman with acute COVID-19.

The chain couples TRBV14 to TRBJ1-1; no firm D call. CDR1 and CDR2 from the germline V gene are SGHDN and FVKESK. The CDR3 contains 15 residues. V was cut by 1 base and J by 5 bases, with 14 bases left in between. The CDR3 coding sequence is TGTGCCAGCAGCCAAGGTACGCGGGGTCGGACTGAAGCTTTCTTT. Amino acid sequence: CASSQGTRGRTEAFF. Combining the CDR3 with reference TRBV14 and TRBJ1-1 gives the whole variable domain EAGVTQFPSHSVIEKGQTVTLRCDPISGHDNLYWYRRVMGKEIKFLLHFVKESKQDESGMPNNRFLAERTGGTYSTLKVQPAELEDSGVYFCASSQGTRGRTEAFFGQGTRLTVV.

The chain joins TRBV5-6 to TRBJ1-2, with 8 bases fitting TRBD1. J was trimmed by 2 bases and V by 5 bases; bases with no gene match: 11. This CDR3 contains 16 residues. In germline, CDR1 is SGHDT, CDR2 YYEEEE. CDR3 nucleotides: TGTGCCAGCAGTCGCGAATCAGGGGGCGCAAACTATGGCTACACCTTC. Translation gives CASSRESGGANYGYTF.

The chain has TRBV7-9 and TRBJ2-5; 14 bases fit TRBD2. CDR1 is SEHNR and CDR2 is FQNEAQ in the germline V gene (reference sequence). This CDR3 region has 18 residues. The ends lost 4 bases at V and 5 bases at J; junction bases unmatched: 12. CDR3 nucleotides: TGTGCCAGCAGCTCTCCGACTAGCGGGAGGGCCGCTCTTGAGACCCAGTACTTC. It codes for CASSSPTSGRAALETQYF.

The CDR3 spells CASSPQTSSARYEQYF. The CDR3 DNA follows: TGTGCCAGCTCACCGCAGACTAGCTCGGCCAGGTACGAGCAGTACTTC. The genes are TRBV18 and TRBJ2-7, with TRBD2 matching over 7 bases. The ends lost 3 bases at V and 4 bases at J; junction bases unmatched: 12. CDR3 length: 16 residues. Germline V CDR1 and CDR2: KGHSH, LQKENI.

The chain is built from TRBV7-2 and TRBJ2-5; D unresolved. Germline V gene sequence: CDR1 SGHTA, CDR2 FQGNSA. CDR3 length equals 12 residues. Trimming left V 5 bases short and J 5 bases short, with 9 bases between. The CDR3 DNA reads TGTGCCAGCAGCCTGGTCGGGGAGACCCAGTACTTC. Its protein product is CASSLVGETQYF.

The V and J genes are TRBV7-2 and TRBJ2-3; tentative D call: TRBD2 (6 bases). Trimming cost V 6 bases and J 1 base, with 11 bases left between them. Germline assignment: CDR1 SGHTA and CDR2 FQGNSA. CDR3 size: 14 residues. The CDR3 bases are TGTGCCAGCAGGGACCGGAGGGGCACAGATACGCAGTATTTT. This codes for CASRDRRGTDTQYF. Variable domain in full (rest from reference TRBV7-2 and TRBJ2-3): GAGVSQSPSNKVTEKGKDVELRCDPISGHTALYWYRQSLGQGLEFLIYFQGNSAPDKSGLPSDRFSAERTGGSVSTLTIQRTQQEDSAVYLCASRDRRGTDTQYFGPGTRLTVL.

This clone was seen just once. CDR3 coding DNA: TGTGCCAGCAGTTTGGTTAGGACAGGGGGGGTGGATACGCAGTATTTT. Protein: CASSLVRTGGVDTQYF. The chain uses TRBV27 and TRBJ2-3, with 10 positions matching TRBD1. The ends lost 3 bases at V and 6 bases at J; junction bases unmatched: 9. The CDR3 sequence is 16 residues long. Germline lookup yields CDR1 MNHEY and CDR2 SMNVEV (reference sequence).

The chain links TRBV20-1 to TRBJ2-7; 9 positions agree with TRBD2. From germline, CDR1 is DFQATT and CDR2 SNEGSKA (reference sequence). This CDR3 is 12 amino acids long. V was pared by 6 bases and J by 4 bases, with 4 bases of the junction left unmatched. The CDR3 nucleotides read TGCAGTGCCAGTAGCGGGAGTTACGAGCAGTACTTC. It translates to CSASSGSYEQYF.

The rearrangement joins TRBV7-9 to TRBJ1-1; maybe TRBD1 (5 bases). The CDR3 is 15 amino acids. Trimming left V 6 bases short and J 8 bases short, with 22 bases between. CDR1 and CDR2 from the germline V gene are SEHNR and FQNEAQ (reference sequence). CDR3: CASSLTAAGGSEAFF. The CDR3 DNA reads as TGTGCCAGCAGTTTGACGGCGGCGGGGGGTTCAGAAGCTTTCTTT.

The gene calls are TRBV7-3 and TRBJ2-3, with D maybe TRBD1 (6 bases). The CDR3 extends over 16 amino acids. Germline assignment: CDR1 SGHTA and CDR2 FQGTGA. Trimming left V 4 bases short and J 0 bases short, with 14 bases between. The CDR3 coding sequence is TGTGCCAGCAGCTCATACAGGGTATCTAGCACAGATACGCAGTATTTT. It encodes CASSSYRVSSTDTQYF.

CDR3 sequence: CASSTQGYEQYF. In DNA, the CDR3 is TGCGCCAGCAGCACGCAGGGCTACGAGCAGTACTTC. This chain connects TRBV5-1 to TRBJ2-7, with D perhaps matching TRBD1 (5 bases). Germline lookup yields CDR1 SGHRS and CDR2 YFSETQ. V was shortened by 4 bases and J by 3 bases, with 8 bases between the two germline ends. There are 12 residues in the CDR3.

The rearrangement links TRBV4-1 to TRBJ2-3; D is possibly TRBD2 (6 bases). Germline V gives CDR1 MGHRA, CDR2 YSYEKL. This CDR3 is built from 16 residues. Deletions cut 1 base from V and 6 bases from J, with 17 bases between. The CDR3 region is CASSQGTGVSLDTQYF. CDR3 sequence (DNA): TGCGCCAGCAGCCAAGGTACGGGGGTGTCCTTGGATACGCAGTATTTT.

This rearrangement joins TRBV28 to TRBJ1-5; D is ambiguous. Looked up from germline, CDR1 is MDHEN and CDR2 is SYDVKM. This CDR3 comprises 12 residues. V lost 6 bases and J 10 bases, leaving 13 bases between the germline ends. CDR3 coding DNA: TGTGCCAGCAGCCCGGTGGGCCACCCCCAGCATTTT. Protein product: CASSPVGHPQHF.

V and J are TRBV2 and TRBJ2-1, with 10 bases lining up with TRBD2. Germline V gene lookup returns CDR1 SNHLY and CDR2 FYNNEI. The CDR3 length is 14 residues. The ends lost 3 bases at V and 9 bases at J; junction bases unmatched: 5. Here the CDR3 DNA reads TGTGCCAGCAGTGAGGTTAGCGGGAGGATTGAGCAGTTCTTC. Its protein is CASSEVSGRIEQFF.

The V and J genes are TRBV2 and TRBJ1-1, with D possibly TRBD1 on 5 matching bases. The V gene lost 5 bases and the J gene lost 3 bases, with 16 bases spanning the gap. CDR1 and CDR2 from the germline V gene are SNHLY and FYNNEI. CDR3 length: 15 residues. CDR3 sequence: CASSWAGRGDTEAFF. DNA for the CDR3: TGTGCCAGCAGTTGGGCGGGGAGGGGCGACACTGAAGCTTTCTTT.